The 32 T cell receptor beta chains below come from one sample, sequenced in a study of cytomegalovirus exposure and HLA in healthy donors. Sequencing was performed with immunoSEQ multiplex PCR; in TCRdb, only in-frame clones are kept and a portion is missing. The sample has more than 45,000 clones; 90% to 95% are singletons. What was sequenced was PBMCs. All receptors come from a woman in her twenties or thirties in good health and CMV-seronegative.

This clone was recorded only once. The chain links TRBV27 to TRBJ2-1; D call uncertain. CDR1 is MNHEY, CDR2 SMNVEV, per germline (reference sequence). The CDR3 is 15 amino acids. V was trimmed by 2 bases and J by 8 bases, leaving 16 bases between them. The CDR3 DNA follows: TGTGCCAGCAGTTTAGGCCCGGGTCGGTCCCATGAGCAGTTCTTC. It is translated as CASSLGPGRSHEQFF.

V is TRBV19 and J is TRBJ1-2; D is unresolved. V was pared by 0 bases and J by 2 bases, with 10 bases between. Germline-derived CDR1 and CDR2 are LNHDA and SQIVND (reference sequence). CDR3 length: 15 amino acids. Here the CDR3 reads CASSIDLRGNYGYTF. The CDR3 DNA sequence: TGTGCCAGTAGTATAGATCTCCGCGGAAACTATGGCTACACCTTC.

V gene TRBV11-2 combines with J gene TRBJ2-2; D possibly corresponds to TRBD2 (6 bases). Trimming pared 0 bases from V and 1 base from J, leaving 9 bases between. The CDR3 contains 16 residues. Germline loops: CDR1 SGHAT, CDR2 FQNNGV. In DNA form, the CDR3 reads TGTGCCAGCAGCTTAGAGTGGACTAAGAACACCGGGGAGCTGTTTTTT. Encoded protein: CASSLEWTKNTGELFF.

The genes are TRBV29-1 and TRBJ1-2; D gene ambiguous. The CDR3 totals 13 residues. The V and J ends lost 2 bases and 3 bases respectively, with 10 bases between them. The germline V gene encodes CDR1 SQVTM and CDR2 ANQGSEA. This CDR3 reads CSVETDNYYGYTF. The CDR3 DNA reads TGCAGCGTTGAAACTGACAACTACTATGGCTACACCTTC. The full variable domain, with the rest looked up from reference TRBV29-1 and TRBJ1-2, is SAVISQKPSRDICQRGTSLTIQCQVDSQVTMMFWYRQQPGQSLTLIATANQGSEATYESGFVIDKFPISRPNLTFSTLTVSNMSPEDSSIYLCSVETDNYYGYTFGSGTRLTVV.

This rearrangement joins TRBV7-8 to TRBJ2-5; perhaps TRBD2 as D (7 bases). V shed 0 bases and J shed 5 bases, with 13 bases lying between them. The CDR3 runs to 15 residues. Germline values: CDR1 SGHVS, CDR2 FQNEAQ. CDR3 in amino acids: CASSLARGGRETQYF. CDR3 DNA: TGTGCCAGCAGCTTAGCTAGGGGGGGACGTGAGACCCAGTACTTC.

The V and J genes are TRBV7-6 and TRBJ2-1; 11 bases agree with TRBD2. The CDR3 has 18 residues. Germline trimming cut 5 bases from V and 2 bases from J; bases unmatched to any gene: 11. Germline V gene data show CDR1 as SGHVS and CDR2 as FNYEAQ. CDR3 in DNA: TGTGCCAGCAGCCACCTTAGCGGGAGGGCCAAGACCTACAATGAGCAGTTCTTC. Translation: CASSHLSGRAKTYNEQFF.

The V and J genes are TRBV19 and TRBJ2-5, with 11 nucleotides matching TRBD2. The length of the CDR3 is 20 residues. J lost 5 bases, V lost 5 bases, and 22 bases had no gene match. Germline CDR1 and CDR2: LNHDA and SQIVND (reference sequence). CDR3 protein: CASSLEPLAGTSGSRETQYF. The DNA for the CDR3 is TGTGCCAGTAGTCTCGAACCGCTTGCCGGGACTAGCGGTTCCCGGGAGACCCAGTACTTC.

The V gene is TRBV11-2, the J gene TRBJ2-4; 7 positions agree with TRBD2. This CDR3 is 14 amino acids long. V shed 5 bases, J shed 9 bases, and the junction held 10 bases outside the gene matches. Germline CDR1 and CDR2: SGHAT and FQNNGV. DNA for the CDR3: TGTGCCAGCAGCCCCAACTTGGGGGGGGGCATTCAGTACTTC. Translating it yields CASSPNLGGGIQYF.

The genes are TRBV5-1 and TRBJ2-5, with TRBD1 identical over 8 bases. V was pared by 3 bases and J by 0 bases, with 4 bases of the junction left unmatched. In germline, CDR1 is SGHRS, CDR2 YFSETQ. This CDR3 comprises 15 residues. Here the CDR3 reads CASSWRGQDQETQYF. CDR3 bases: TGCGCCAGCAGCTGGAGGGGACAGGACCAAGAGACCCAGTACTTC.

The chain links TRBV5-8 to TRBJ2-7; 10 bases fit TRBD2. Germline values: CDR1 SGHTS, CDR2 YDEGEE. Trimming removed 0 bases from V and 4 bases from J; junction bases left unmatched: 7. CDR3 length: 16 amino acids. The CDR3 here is CASSLGGGLAFYEQYF. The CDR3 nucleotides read TGTGCCAGCAGCTTGGGCGGGGGACTAGCGTTTTACGAGCAGTACTTC.

The CDR3 region is CASSPWTGSGNTEAFF. CDR3 sequence (DNA): TGTGCCAGCAGTCCTTGGACAGGGTCGGGGAACACTGAAGCTTTCTTT. The chain couples TRBV28 to TRBJ1-1; 8 nucleotides line up with TRBD1. Trimming removed 5 bases from V and 1 base from J; junction bases left unmatched: 9. Per germline, CDR1 MDHEN and CDR2 SYDVKM. The CDR3 runs 16 residues.

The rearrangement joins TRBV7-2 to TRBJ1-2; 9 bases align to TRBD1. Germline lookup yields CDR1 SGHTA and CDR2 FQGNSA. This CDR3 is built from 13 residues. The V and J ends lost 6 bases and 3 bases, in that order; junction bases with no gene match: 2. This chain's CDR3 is CASRTGGHYGYTF. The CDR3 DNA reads TGTGCCAGCAGGACAGGGGGTCACTATGGCTACACCTTC.

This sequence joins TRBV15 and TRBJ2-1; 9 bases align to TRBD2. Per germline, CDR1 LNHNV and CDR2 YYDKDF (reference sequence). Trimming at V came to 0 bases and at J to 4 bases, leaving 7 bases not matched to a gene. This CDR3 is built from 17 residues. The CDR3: CATSREWAGGPYNEQFF. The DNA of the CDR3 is TGTGCCACCAGCAGAGAGTGGGCGGGAGGGCCGTACAATGAGCAGTTCTTC.

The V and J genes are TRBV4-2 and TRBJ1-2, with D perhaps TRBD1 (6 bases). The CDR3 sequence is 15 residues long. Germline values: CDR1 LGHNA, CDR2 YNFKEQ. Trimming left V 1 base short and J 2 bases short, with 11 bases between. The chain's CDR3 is CASSQAIRGNYGYTF. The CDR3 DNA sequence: TGTGCCAGCAGCCAAGCCATCAGGGGAAACTATGGCTACACCTTC.

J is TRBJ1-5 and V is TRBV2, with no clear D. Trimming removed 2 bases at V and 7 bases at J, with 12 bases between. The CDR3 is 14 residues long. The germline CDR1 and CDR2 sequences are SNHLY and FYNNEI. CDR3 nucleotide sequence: TGTGCCAGCAGTGAAAGTAGCTTAGGACAGCCCCAGCATTTT. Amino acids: CASSESSLGQPQHF.

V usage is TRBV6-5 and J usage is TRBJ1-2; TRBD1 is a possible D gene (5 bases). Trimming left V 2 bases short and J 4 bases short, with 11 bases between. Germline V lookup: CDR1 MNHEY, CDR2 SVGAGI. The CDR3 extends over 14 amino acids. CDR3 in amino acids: CASSYTTASYGYTF. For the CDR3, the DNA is TGTGCCAGCAGTTACACGACAGCCAGCTATGGCTACACCTTC.

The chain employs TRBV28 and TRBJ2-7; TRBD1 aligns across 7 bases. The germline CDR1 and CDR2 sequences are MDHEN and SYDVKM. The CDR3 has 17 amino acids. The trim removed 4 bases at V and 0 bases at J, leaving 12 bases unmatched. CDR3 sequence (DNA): TGTGCCAGCAGTTCATATCAGACAGGGAGTAACTCCTACGAGCAGTACTTC. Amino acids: CASSSYQTGSNSYEQYF.

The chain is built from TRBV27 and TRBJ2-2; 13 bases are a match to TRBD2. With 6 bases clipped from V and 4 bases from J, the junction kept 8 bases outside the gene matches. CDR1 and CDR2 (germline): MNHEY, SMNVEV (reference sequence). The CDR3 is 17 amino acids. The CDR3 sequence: CASRGTSGKVFTGELFF. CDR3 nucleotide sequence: TGTGCCAGCAGGGGGACTAGCGGGAAAGTTTTCACCGGGGAGCTGTTTTTT.

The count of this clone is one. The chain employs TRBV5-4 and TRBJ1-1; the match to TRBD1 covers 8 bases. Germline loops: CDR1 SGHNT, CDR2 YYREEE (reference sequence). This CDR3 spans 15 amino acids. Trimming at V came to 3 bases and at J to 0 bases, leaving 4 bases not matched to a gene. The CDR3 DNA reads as TGTGCCAGCAGCTCGCGGACAGGGATGAACACTGAAGCTTTCTTT. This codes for CASSSRTGMNTEAFF.

The CDR3 here is CASSLGAGSNTEAFF. In DNA, the CDR3 is TGTGCCAGCAGCTTGGGAGCAGGATCCAACACTGAAGCTTTCTTT. The gene calls are TRBV5-4 and TRBJ1-1; D call uncertain. The CDR3 has 15 residues. Trimming cost V 0 bases and J 2 bases, with 11 bases left between them. Looked up from germline, CDR1 is SGHNT and CDR2 is YYREEE (reference sequence).

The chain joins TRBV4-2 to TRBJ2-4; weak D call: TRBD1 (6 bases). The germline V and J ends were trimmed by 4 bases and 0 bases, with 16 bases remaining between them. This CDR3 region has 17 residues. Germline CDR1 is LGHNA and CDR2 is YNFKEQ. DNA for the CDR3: TGTGCCAGCAGCCCTGGGGGAACAGGGAGAGCCAAAAACATTCAGTACTTC. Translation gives CASSPGGTGRAKNIQYF.

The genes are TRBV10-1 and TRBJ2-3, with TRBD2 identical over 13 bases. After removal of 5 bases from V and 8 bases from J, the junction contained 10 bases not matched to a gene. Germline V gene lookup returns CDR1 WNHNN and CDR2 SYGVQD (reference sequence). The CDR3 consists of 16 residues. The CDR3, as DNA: TGCGCCAGCAGTACCACTAGCGGGAGGGCCCGGGGTACGCAGTATTTT. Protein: CASSTTSGRARGTQYF.

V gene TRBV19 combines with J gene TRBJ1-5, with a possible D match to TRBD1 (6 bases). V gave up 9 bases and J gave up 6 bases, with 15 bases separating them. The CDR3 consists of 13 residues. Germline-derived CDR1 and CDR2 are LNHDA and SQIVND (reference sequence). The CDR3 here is CASVDRPPQPQHF. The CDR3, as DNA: TGTGCCAGCGTTGACAGGCCTCCTCAGCCCCAGCATTTT. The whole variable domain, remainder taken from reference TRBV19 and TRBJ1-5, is DGGITQSPKYLFRKEGQNVTLSCEQNLNHDAMYWYRQDPGQGLRLIYYSQIVNDFQKGDIAEGYSVSREKKESFPLTVTSAQKNPTAFYLCASVDRPPQPQHFGDGTRLSIL.

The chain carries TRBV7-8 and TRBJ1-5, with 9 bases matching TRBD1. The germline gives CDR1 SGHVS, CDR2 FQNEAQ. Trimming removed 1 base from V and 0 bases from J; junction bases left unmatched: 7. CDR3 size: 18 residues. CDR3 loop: CASSLGGTGTYSNQPQHF. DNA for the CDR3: TGTGCCAGCAGCTTAGGTGGGACAGGGACCTATAGCAATCAGCCCCAGCATTTT. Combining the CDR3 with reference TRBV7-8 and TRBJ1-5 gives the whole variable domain GAGVSQSPRYKVAKRGQDVALRCDPISGHVSLFWYQQALGQGPEFLTYFQNEAQLDKSGLPSDRFFAERPEGSVSTLKIQRTQQEDSAVYLCASSLGGTGTYSNQPQHFGDGTRLSIL.

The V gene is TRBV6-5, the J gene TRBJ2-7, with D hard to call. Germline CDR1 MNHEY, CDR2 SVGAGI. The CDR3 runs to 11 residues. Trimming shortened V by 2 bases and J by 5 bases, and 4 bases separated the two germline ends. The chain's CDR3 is CASSYLDEQYF. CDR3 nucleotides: TGTGCCAGCAGTTACCTCGACGAGCAGTACTTC.

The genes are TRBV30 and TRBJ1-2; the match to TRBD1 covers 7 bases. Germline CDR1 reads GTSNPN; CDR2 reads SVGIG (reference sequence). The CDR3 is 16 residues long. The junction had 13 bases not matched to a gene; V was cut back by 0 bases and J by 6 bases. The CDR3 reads CAWSVPGTDLLDGYTF. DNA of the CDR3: TGTGCCTGGAGTGTACCGGGGACAGATCTTTTGGATGGCTACACCTTC.

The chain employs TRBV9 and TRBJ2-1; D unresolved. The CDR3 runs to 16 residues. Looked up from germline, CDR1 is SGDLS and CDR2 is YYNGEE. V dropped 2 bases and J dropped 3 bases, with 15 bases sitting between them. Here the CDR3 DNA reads TGTGCCAGCAGCGTTGGTAGTAGAACCCACTACAATGAGCAGTTCTTC. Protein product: CASSVGSRTHYNEQFF.

CDR3 amino acids: CASKPGQKSYEQYF. As DNA, the CDR3 is TGTGCCAGCAAACCGGGACAGAAGAGCTACGAGCAGTACTTC. The rearrangement links TRBV27 to TRBJ2-7, with 7 positions matching TRBD1. Germline V gene data show CDR1 as MNHEY and CDR2 as SMNVEV (reference sequence). The junction had 9 bases not matched to a gene; V was cut back by 7 bases and J by 3 bases. The CDR3 runs 14 residues.

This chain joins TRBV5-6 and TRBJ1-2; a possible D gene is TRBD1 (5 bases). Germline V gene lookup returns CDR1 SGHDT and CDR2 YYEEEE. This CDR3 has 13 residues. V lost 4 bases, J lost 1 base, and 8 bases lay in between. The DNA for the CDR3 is TGTGCCAGCAGCCAGGGATATAACTATGGCTACACCTTC. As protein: CASSQGYNYGYTF.

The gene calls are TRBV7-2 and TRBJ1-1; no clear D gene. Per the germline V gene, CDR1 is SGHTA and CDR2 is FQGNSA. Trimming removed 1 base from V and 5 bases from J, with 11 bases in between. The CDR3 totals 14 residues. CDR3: CASSLVPGQTEAFF. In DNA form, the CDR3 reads TGTGCCAGCAGCTTAGTCCCAGGTCAGACTGAAGCTTTCTTT.

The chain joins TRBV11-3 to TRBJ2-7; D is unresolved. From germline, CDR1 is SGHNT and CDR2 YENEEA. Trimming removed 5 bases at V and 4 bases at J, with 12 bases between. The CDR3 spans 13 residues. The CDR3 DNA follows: TGTGCCAGCAGCCAGAACTACCAATACGAGCAGTACTTC. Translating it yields CASSQNYQYEQYF.

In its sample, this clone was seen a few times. The CDR3 loop is CASSLQGASTGELFF. The CDR3 DNA is TGTGCCAGCAGCTTACAGGGGGCAAGCACCGGGGAGCTGTTTTTT. V and J are TRBV7-3 and TRBJ2-2; TRBD1 matches at 8 bases. Germline CDR1 SGHTA, CDR2 FQGTGA. CDR3 length: 15 amino acids. V lost 2 bases, J lost 4 bases, and 3 bases stayed unmatched.